This T cell receptor beta chain derives from a study of blood T cell repertoires in COVID-19. Study context: Acute and convalescent COVID-19 samples came from the United States, Italy and Spain. In each case, the material was cDNA or gDNA derived from T cells, B-cell-depleted T cells, or PBMCs.

The Seattle patients joined while their infection was active and were tracked longitudinally afterward. Germline V gene lookup returns CDR1 LGHNA and CDR2 YSLEER. The CDR3 contains 15 residues. Trimming cost V 0 bases and J 2 bases; bases outside gene matches: 3. As processed by the authors: Researchers report that nucleated cell counts were estimated from reference gene primer amplification. TCRdb's copy holds only in-frame clones and misses some; the assay was immunoSEQ multiplex PCR. V, J and clone size reflect that table, while D and trimming were determined from the DNA. The sample contains more than 300,000 clones, roughly 86% of which appear only once.

The sequence came from a woman aged 30 to 39 with COVID-19, enrolled during active disease. The sequenced material came from peripheral blood. The rearrangement links TRBV4-3 to TRBJ2-7, with 8 bases that match TRBD2. The CDR3 nucleotides read TGCGCCAGCAGCCAAGATAGCGGGGCAGCCTACGAGCAGTACTTC. Translation gives CASSQDSGAAYEQYF.